The sequence of this T cell receptor (beta chain) was determined in a study of T cell responses to AZD1222 COVID-19 vaccine. About the research overall: Analysis merged second doses at about 4 or about 12 weeks.

Findings and caveats of the study: Nearly half of the spike-specific TCRs reportedly recognize variant regions that carry no mutations. Clonal diversity may have been underestimated, and the donors were mostly white British, with more females than males. Seropositivity was recorded at baseline in only 6 or 7 AZD1222 recipients.

Profiling relied on immunoSEQ multiplex PCR, and the TCRdb table lists in-frame clones only, not all of them. This sample carries about 180,000 clones, 70% to 90% of them seen once, and the ten largest clones take approximately 7.7%. The CDR3 has 15 amino acids. With 1 base clipped from V and 3 bases from J, the junction kept 1 base outside the gene matches. Germline CDR1 SGHAT, CDR2 FQNNGV. To note about this clone: Its antigen is currently unknown.

The input for sequencing was peripheral blood, taken on day 0 of AZD1222 vaccination. This sequence was found in an adult in good health. This chain uses TRBV11-2 with TRBJ2-1; 9 bases agree with TRBD2. The CDR3 is CASSLGRGGYNEQFF. CDR3 in DNA: TGTGCCAGCAGCTTAGGGCGGGGGGGCTACAATGAGCAGTTCTTC.